This TCR beta chain was documented in a study of blood T cell repertoires in COVID-19. Study context: Spain, Italy and the United States supplied samples that represented acute and convalescent COVID-19. In each case, the material was cDNA or gDNA derived from T cells, B-cell-depleted T cells, or PBMCs.

How the authors handled the data: Estimation of nucleated cell counts was performed using reference gene primer amplification. Clones were read by immunoSEQ multiplex PCR, and TCRdb kept only the in-frame ones, dropping some. V and J calls and clone size follow that table, whereas D and trimming were derived from the DNA. The sample lists 120,000 or so clones; more than 65% were seen once. The CDR3 length is 14 residues. Per germline, CDR1 SGDLS and CDR2 YYNGEE. J lost 1 base, V lost 5 bases, and 4 bases had no gene match. For this clone: Other DNA sequences in this specimen translate into the identical CDR3.

Sequences were obtained from peripheral blood. This clonotype originated in a human donor in a cohort sampled during active COVID-19. The chain employs TRBV9 and TRBJ1-1; 8 bases are shared with TRBD1. The CDR3 loop reads CASSEQGGNTEAFF. CDR3 bases: TGTGCCAGCAGTGAACAGGGGGGGAACACTGAAGCTTTCTTT.